Described below is a single T cell receptor beta chain sequence and its context. The antigen is not known. The single heparinised draw taken from each donor contained about 120 mL of blood on average. The authors obtained over 95% purity in all sorted populations. This entry belongs to a study of beta chain features in type 1 diabetes. What was sequenced were expressed TCRB transcripts, since all of the isolated RNA had been reverse transcribed. Here immunoSEQ multiplex PCR was the method, and the copy in TCRdb shows in-frame clones only, minus some. The sample has 150,000 to 180,000 clones, 11% seen once; the top ten hold approximately 2%. J gave up 8 bases and V 0 bases, and 10 bases lay outside the gene matches. Germline V gene lookup returns CDR1 SGDLS and CDR2 YYNGEE. The CDR3 consists of 15 residues. General study points: Patients showed naive, central memory and Treg TCRB repertoires that appeared more similar than those of healthy donors.

The receptor's source is a man between 18 and 29 years old in good health. The gene calls are TRBV9 and TRBJ1-1, with TRBD1 matching over 7 bases. Input material: central memory CD4+ T cells from blood. The CDR3 loop is CASSVERRRGLEAFF. In DNA form, the CDR3 reads TGTGCCAGCAGCGTAGAGCGACGGAGGGGGCTGGAAGCTTTCTTT.